This T cell receptor beta chain emerged from a study of radiotherapy plus CTLA-4 blockade in lung cancer. Regarding the study as a whole: Early clonal dynamics of blood T cells, together with interferon-beta, were reported as the best response predictor. Tumor-origin TCR clones grew in blood after radiotherapy plus ipilimumab.

Assay used: immunoSEQ multiplex PCR; TCRdb lists only in-frame clones, some missing. The sample includes 60,000 to 75,000 clones, about 72% of them seen just once. The CDR3 consists of 13 residues. V gave up 3 bases and J gave up 7 bases, with 12 bases separating them. Per germline, CDR1 LNHDA and CDR2 SQIVND (reference sequence). This clone was seen once. Antigen: not known. The rearrangement joins TRBV19 to TRBJ1-1, with D maybe TRBD1 (6 bases). This material consisted of peripheral blood, taken from a patient treated with radiotherapy plus ipilimumab. The receptor comes from a human donor with non-small cell lung cancer whose response to radiotherapy plus ipilimumab could not be evaluated. Some clones in this sample may be carry-over from other donors' samples. The CDR3 sequence is CASSIPTGSEAFF. The DNA of the CDR3 is TGTGCCAGTAGTATCCCGACAGGCAGTGAAGCTTTCTTT.